Sequencing of this TCR beta chain was carried out in a study of shared clonotypes between healthy human individuals (dated by TCRdb to about 2020). As for the study more broadly: A couple of women and a few men aged 18 to 49 years were included in the cohort. To estimate repertoire size and how much clonotypes are shared between individuals, the study performed deep sequencing of blood TCR repertoires from a handful of healthy adults. To increase sequencing depth and limit assay-specific biases, different laboratories used diverse techniques to prepare libraries and sequence TCR repertoires. For each donor, CD4 naive and CD4 memory were each run on three plates, CD8 naive on two plates, and CD8 memory on one plate. Leukapheresis yielded between about 0.85 and 9 billion PBMCs per donor. What the research found in general, with its limitations: Incomplete sequencing was indicated by rarefaction of sorted-subset datasets, despite the large sequencing depth. Clonotypes shared by all four sorted-subset donors showed higher generation probabilities than non-shared clonotypes. About 4.5% of naive CD4, roughly 3.5% of naive CD8, approximately 2.2% of memory CD4, and less than 0.45% of memory CD8 clonotypes were shared across several donors. Only blood was sampled, and tissue TCR repertoires likely differ from those in blood. The genetic and exposure-history diversity represented was limited by the small number of donors. Estimated clonotype richness was generally larger for naive than for memory subsets. Pairwise subsampling indicated that sequencing depth was expected to affect the degree of clonotype sharing among donors.

Using the deep immunoSEQ assay, multiplex PCR amplified TCR CDR3 regions from genomic DNA. Extracted genomic DNA from each cell subset was distributed evenly across all wells of several immunoSEQ 96-well plates, and each plate was treated as a replicate. For sorted subsets, roughly 200 ng of genomic DNA, equivalent to some 30,000 T cell genomes, went into each replicate PCR. Purified libraries were quantified with a Qubit 3.0 fluorometer, sized on a Bioanalyzer 2100, and re-quantified with the KAPA Library Quantification kit. Each immunoSEQ 96-well plate was sequenced on its own single-read 150-cycle Illumina NextSeq 550 flow cell. On the authors' methods: The immunoSEQ output contained only junctional sequences without quality scores, so filtering could not match that applied to full-length reads. To assign V/J genes and CDR3, sequences were annotated against IMGT germline references using PyIR, a Python wrapper for IgBLAST v1.9. Reads were removed for weak V/J assignments (E-value above 1e-6), missing CDR3, stop codons, out-of-frame junctions, or ambiguous translated residues. V3J clonotypes were defined by identical inferred V gene, J gene, and CDR3 amino acid sequence. To compute the percentage overlap between repertoires, the number of shared unique clonotypes was divided by the size of the smaller repertoire. RTK rarefaction, the Chao1 estimator, and Recon v2.1 estimates of unobserved clonotypes were used to assess repertoire richness. For all TCRbeta clonotypes obtained by the gDNA method from a handful of donors, generation probabilities were computed with OLGA. The table comes from immuneACCESS by way of TCRdb, which keeps in-frame sequences with V and J called. Part of the clones is missing from these tables; in studies checked, under half for an unresolved V gene and the rest for unknown reasons. Clone size and V and J calls were adopted from that table, with D and trimming inferred from the DNA. Here the sample has 1.4 million or so clones; roughly 98.5% occur a single time. The ten largest clones add up to around 0.33% of the sample.

Deletion took 7 bases off V and 2 bases off J, with a span of 27 bases between the germline ends. The CDR3 covers 19 residues, taking in both the cysteine and the phenylalanine. The entry retains the CDR3 DNA only, 57 bases that are in frame from base 1. Sequences LNHDA (CDR1) and SQIVND (CDR2) are obtained from the germline V gene (reference sequence). Donors were healthy HIV-negative adults with no recently reported acute infections or vaccinations. Every donor was a Caucasian adult residing in Nashville, Tennessee, USA. CD4+ T cells were enriched through magnetic negative selection, after which naive cells were positively selected on CD45RA and the remaining negative fraction served as the memory subset. Blood was collected by leukapheresis, and PBMCs were isolated by Ficoll-Histopaque density gradient centrifugation and then cryopreserved in liquid nitrogen vapor phase. Purity and quantity of every magnetically sorted T cell population were checked by analytical flow cytometry. From each sorted fraction, genomic DNA was isolated and quantified by UV absorbance on a Nanodrop 2000c.

Concerning this clone: Its cognate antigen has yet to be identified. Base quality data are lacking; no much larger clone is found one base away.

The TCR originated in a man between 25 and 39 years old in good health. The chain is made from TRBV19 and TRBJ1-5; perhaps TRBD1 is the D gene, with 5 bases matching. Input material: naive CD4+ T cells sorted from blood. In the paper's terms, the cell subset or site label means: CD45RA+ positively selected. The nucleotide sequence is given as TGTGCCAGTACCCCTGATTATGGAGGGGCCGGGTTGGGCAATCAGCCCCAGCATTTT. Translation gives CASTPDYGGAGLGNQPQHF.